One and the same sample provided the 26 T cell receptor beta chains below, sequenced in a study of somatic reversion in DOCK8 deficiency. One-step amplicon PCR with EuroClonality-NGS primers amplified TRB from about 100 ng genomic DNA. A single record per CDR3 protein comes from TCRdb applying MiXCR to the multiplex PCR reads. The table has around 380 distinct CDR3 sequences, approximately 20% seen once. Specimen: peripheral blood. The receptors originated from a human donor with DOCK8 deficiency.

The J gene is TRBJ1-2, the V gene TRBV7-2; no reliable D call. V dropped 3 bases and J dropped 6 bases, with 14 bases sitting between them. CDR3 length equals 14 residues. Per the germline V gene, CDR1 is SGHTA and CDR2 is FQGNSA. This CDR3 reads CASSFRDLRDGYTF. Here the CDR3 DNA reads TGTGCCAGCAGCTTCCGGGATCTTCGGGATGGCTACACCTTC. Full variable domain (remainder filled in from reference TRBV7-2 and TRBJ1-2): GAGVSQSPSNKVTEKGKDVELRCDPISGHTALYWYRQSLGQGLEFLIYFQGNSAPDKSGLPSDRFSAERTGGSVSTLTIQRTQQEDSAVYLCASSFRDLRDGYTFGSGTRLTVV.

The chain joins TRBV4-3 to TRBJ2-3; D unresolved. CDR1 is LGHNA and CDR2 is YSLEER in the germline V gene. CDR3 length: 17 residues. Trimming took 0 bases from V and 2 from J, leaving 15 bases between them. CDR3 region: CASSQEAADPYTDTQYF. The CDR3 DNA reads TGCGCCAGCAGCCAAGAGGCAGCCGATCCCTACACAGATACGCAGTATTTT.

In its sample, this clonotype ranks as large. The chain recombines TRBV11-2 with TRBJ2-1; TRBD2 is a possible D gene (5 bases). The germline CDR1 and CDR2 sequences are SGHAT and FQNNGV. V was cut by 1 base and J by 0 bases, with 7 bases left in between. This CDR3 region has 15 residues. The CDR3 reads CASSLVGSSYNEQFF. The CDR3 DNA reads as TGTGCCAGCAGCTTAGTAGGGAGCTCCTACAATGAGCAGTTCTTC.

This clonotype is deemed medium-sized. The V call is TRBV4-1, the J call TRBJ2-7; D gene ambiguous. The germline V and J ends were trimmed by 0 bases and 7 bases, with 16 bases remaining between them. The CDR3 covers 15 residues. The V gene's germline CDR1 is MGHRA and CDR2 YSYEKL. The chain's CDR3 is CASSQEYKGSKEQYF. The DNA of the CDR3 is TGCGCCAGCAGCCAAGAATATAAGGGTTCAAAAGAGCAGTACTTC.

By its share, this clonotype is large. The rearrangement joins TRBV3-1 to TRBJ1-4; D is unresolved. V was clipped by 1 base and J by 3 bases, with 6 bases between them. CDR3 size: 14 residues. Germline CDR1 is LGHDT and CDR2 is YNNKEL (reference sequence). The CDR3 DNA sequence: TGTGCCAGCAGCCAAGCTTCCTCTAATGAAAAACTGTTTTTT. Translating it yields CASSQASSNEKLFF.

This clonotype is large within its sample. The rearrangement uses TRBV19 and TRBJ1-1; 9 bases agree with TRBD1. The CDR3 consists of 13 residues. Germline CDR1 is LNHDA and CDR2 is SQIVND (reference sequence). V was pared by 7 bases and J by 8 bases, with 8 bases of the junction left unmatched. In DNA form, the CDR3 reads TGTGCCAGTATCGTTACAGGGGGCGGCGAAGCTTTCTTT. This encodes CASIVTGGGEAFF.

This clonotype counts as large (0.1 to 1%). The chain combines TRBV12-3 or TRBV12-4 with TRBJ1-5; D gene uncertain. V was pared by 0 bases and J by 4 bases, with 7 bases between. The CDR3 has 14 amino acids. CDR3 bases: TGTGCCAGCAGTTTAGCTGGGCGGAATCAGCCCCAGCATTTT. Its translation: CASSLAGRNQPQHF.

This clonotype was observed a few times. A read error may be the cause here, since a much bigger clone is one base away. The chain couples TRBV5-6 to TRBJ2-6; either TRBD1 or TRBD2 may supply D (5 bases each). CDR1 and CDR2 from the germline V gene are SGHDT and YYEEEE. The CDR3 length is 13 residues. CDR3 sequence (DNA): TGTGCCAGCAGCCCCTTCGGGGCCAACGTCCCGACTTTC. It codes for CASSPFGANVPTF.

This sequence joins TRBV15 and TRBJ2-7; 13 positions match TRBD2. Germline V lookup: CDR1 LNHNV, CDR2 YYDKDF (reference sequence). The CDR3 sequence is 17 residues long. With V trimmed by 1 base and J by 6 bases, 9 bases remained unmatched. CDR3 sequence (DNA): TGTGCCACCAGCAGAGCACTAGCGGGGGGGTTTTTTTCCGAGCAGTACTTC. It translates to CATSRALAGGFFSEQYF.

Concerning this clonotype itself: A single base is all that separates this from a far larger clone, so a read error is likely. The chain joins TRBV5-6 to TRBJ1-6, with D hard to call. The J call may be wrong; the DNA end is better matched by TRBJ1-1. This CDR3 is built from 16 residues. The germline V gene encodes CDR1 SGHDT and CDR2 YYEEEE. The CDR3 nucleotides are TGTGCCAGCAGCTTGGAGTACCAGCAACTGTCCACTGAAGCTTTCTTT. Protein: CASSLEYQQLSTEAFF.

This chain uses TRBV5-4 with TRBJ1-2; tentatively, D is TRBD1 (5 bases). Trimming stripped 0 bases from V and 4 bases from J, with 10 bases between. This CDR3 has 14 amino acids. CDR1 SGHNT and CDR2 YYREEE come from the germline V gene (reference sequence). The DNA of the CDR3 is TGTGCCAGCAGCTTGGTGCAGGGAGGCTATGGCTACACCTTC. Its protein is CASSLVQGGYGYTF.

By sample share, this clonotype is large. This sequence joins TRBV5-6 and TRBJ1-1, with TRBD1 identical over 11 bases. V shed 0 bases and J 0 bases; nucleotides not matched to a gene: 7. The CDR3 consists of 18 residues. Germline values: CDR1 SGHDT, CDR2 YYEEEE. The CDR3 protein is CASSLGFRTGGMNTEAFF. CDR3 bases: TGTGCCAGCAGCTTGGGGTTCAGGACAGGGGGCATGAACACTGAAGCTTTCTTT. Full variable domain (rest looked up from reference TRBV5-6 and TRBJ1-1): DAGVTQSPTHLIKTRGQQVTLRCSPKSGHDTVSWYQQALGQGPQFIFQYYEEEERQRGNFPDRFSGHQFPNYSSELNVNALLLGDSALYLCASSLGFRTGGMNTEAFFGQGTRLTVV.

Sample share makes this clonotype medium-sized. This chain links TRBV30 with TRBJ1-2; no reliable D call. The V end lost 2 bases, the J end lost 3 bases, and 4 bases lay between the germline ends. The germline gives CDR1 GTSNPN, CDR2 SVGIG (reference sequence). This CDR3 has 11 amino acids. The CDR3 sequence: CAWSRDYGYTF. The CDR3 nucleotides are TGTGCCTGGAGTCGGGACTATGGCTACACCTTC.

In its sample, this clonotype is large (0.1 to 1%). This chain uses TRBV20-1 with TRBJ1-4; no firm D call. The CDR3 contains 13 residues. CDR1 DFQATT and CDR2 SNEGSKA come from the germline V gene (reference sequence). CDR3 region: CSAQFPSSEKLFF. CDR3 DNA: TGCAGCGCCCAATTTCCATCGAGTGAAAAACTGTTTTTT.

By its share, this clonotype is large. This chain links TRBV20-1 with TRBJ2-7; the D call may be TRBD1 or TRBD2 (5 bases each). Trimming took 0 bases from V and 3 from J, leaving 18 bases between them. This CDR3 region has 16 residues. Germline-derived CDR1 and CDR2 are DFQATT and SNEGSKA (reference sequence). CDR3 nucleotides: TGCAGTGCTAGAGACGCCCCCGGGACGGCCCTCTACGAGCAGTACTTC. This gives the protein CSARDAPGTALYEQYF.

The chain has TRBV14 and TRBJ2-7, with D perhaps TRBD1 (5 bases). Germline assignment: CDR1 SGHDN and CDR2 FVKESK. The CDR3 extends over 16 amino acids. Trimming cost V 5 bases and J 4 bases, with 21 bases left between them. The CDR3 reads CASSLREGAPRYEQYF. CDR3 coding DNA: TGTGCCAGCAGCTTAAGGGAAGGGGCTCCAAGGTACGAGCAGTACTTC.

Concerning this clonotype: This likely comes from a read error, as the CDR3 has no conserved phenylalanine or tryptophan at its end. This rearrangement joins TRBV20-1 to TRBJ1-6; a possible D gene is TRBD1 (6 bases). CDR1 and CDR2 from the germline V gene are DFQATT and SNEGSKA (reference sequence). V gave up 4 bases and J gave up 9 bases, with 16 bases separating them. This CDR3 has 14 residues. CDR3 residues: CSATNPGGSSPLHS. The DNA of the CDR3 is TGCAGTGCTACAAACCCGGGGGGCAGTTCACCCCTCCACTCT.

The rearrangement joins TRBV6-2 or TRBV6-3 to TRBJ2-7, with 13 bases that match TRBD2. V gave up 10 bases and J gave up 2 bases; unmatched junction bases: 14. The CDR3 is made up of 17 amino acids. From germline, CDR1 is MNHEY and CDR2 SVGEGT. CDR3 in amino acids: CAILSGLAGRQTYEQYF. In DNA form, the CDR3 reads TGTGCCATCCTTTCGGGACTAGCGGGGCGTCAAACCTACGAGCAGTACTTC.

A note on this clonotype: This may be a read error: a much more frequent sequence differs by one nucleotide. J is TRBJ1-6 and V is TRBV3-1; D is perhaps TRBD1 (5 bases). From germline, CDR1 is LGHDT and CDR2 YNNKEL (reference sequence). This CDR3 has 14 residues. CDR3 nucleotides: TGTGCCAGCAGCCAAGCGGGGGTGAGTTCACTCCTCCACTTT. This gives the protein CASSQAGVSSLLHF.

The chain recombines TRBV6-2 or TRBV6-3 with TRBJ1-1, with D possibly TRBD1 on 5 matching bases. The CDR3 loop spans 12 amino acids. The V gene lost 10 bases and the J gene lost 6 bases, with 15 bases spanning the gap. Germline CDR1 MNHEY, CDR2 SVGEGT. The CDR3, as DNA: TGTGCCACCCATAGCAGGGTCTCTGAAGCTTTCTTT. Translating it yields CATHSRVSEAFF.

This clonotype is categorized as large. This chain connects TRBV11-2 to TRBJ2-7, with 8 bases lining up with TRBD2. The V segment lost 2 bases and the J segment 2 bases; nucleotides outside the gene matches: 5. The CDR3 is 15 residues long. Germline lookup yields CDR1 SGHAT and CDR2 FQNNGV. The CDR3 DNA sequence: TGTGCCAGCAGCTTACGCGGGGGGCCGACCTACGAGCAGTACTTC. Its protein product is CASSLRGGPTYEQYF. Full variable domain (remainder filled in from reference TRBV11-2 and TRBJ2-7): EAGVAQSPRYKIIEKRQSVAFWCNPISGHATLYWYQQILGQGPKLLIQFQNNGVVDDSQLPKDRFSAERLKGVDSTLKIQPAKLEDSAVYLCASSLRGGPTYEQYFGPGTRLTVT.

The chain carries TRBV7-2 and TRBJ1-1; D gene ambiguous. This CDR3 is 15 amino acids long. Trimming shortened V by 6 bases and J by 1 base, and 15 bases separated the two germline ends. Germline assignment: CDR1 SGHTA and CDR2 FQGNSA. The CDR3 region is CASSFKPGSNTEAFF. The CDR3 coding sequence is TGTGCCAGCAGTTTTAAACCGGGCTCGAACACTGAAGCTTTCTTT.

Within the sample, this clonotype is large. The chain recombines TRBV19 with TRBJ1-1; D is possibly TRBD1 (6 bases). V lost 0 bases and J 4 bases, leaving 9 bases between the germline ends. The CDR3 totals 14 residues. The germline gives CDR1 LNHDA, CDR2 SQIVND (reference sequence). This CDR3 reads CASSIDRGRTEAFF. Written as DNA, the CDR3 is TGTGCCAGTAGTATAGACAGGGGACGCACTGAAGCTTTCTTT.

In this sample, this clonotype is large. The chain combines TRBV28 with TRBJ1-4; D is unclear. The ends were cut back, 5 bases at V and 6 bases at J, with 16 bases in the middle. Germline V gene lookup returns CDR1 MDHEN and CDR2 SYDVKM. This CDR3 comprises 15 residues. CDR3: CASSPYRTRDEKLFF. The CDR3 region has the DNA TGTGCCAGCAGTCCATACAGAACCCGGGATGAAAAACTGTTTTTT.

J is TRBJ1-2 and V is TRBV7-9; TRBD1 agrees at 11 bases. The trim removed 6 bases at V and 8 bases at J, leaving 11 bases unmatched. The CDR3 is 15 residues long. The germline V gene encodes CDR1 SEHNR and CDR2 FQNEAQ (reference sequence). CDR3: CASRHWTGGIGGYTF. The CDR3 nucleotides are TGTGCCAGCAGACACTGGACAGGGGGCATAGGAGGCTACACCTTC.

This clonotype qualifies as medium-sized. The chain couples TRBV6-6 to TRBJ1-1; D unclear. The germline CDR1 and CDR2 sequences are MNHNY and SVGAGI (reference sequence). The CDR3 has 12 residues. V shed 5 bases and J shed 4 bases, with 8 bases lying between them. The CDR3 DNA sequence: TGTGCCAGCAGTGCCTCAGTCACTGAAGCTTTCTTT. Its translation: CASSASVTEAFF.